Presented here are 26 T cell receptor beta chains from one specimen sequenced in a study of metastatic and nonmetastatic thyroid tumors. All patients were untreated before thyroid surgery. TCRdb re-clonotyped the PCR reads via MiXCR. This table holds more than 35,000 clones, about 17% found once. The sample consisted of blood. These receptor sequences come from a male donor with papillary thyroid cancer or a benign thyroid nodule (not recorded which). Some clones in this sample may be carry-over from other donors' samples.

This clone is termed medium-sized (0.01 to 0.1%). The rearrangement joins TRBV19 to TRBJ2-2; 7 bases map to TRBD1. Germline V gene lookup returns CDR1 LNHDA and CDR2 SQIVND (reference sequence). J lost 2 bases, V lost 5 bases, and 5 bases had no gene match. This CDR3 region has 15 residues. The DNA of the CDR3 is TGTGCCAGTAGTCTCACAGGGGACAACACCGGGGAGCTGTTTTTT. It is translated as CASSLTGDNTGELFF.

The chain employs TRBV5-5 and TRBJ2-7, with D hard to call. The germline CDR1 and CDR2 sequences are SGHKS and YYEKEE (reference sequence). The length of the CDR3 is 13 residues. V lost 4 bases and J lost 6, with 14 bases in between. CDR3 sequence: CASSHSLFGEQYF. The CDR3 DNA follows: TGTGCCAGCAGCCACTCCCTCTTTGGCGAGCAGTACTTC.

This sequence joins TRBV4-1 and TRBJ1-2; 7 bases are a match to TRBD1. The V gene's germline CDR1 is MGHRA and CDR2 YSYEKL. V shed 1 base, J shed 3 bases, and the junction held 2 bases outside the gene matches. The CDR3 has 14 amino acids. The CDR3 DNA follows: TGCGCCAGCAGCCAAGTGGGGACAGACTATGGCTACACCTTC. Its translation is CASSQVGTDYGYTF.

This clone was recorded at least ten times. V gene TRBV7-3 combines with J gene TRBJ2-2; D is undetermined. V lost 8 bases and J 4 bases, leaving 8 bases between the germline ends. The CDR3 has 12 amino acids. The germline gives CDR1 SGHTA, CDR2 FQGTGA. This chain's CDR3 is CASQASTGELFF. The CDR3 DNA is TGTGCCAGCCAGGCGAGCACCGGGGAGCTGTTTTTT.

This clone was seen many times. This chain joins TRBV5-5 and TRBJ2-7; D gene unclear. The V end was cut by 0 bases, the J end by 6 bases, with 13 bases between. The CDR3 runs to 14 residues. Germline V lookup: CDR1 SGHKS, CDR2 YYEKEE (reference sequence). CDR3 sequence reads: CASSLEGRALEQYF. The DNA of the CDR3 is TGTGCCAGCAGCTTGGAAGGACGCGCACTCGAGCAGTACTTC.

This clone was seen a few times. This chain joins TRBV19 and TRBJ2-7; 8 bases match TRBD1. This CDR3 region has 13 residues. Germline-derived CDR1 and CDR2 are LNHDA and SQIVND (reference sequence). The V gene end was trimmed by 3 bases and the J gene end by 6 bases; junction bases not matched to a gene: 4. The CDR3 DNA reads as TGTGCCAGTAGTATCGTGGACAGGGCCGAGCAGTACTTC. This gives the protein CASSIVDRAEQYF.

This chain joins TRBV6-1 and TRBJ2-6, with a possible D match to TRBD2 (6 bases). This CDR3 comprises 15 residues. Germline-derived CDR1 and CDR2 are MNHNS and SASEGT. V was clipped by 6 bases and J by 8 bases, with 17 bases between them. CDR3 coding DNA: TGTGCCAGCAGCACCGGGGGTCCTGGATCCAACGTCCTGACTTTC. Translated: CASSTGGPGSNVLTF.

In this sample, this clone turned up a few times. The chain is built from TRBV12-3 or TRBV12-4 and TRBJ2-7; D is possibly TRBD1 (6 bases). The ends were cut back, 6 bases at V and 2 bases at J, with 17 bases in the middle. This CDR3 is 15 amino acids long. The CDR3 DNA reads TGTGCCAGCAGCGTCATCGGACAGCCCCCCTACGAGCAGTACTTC. Its protein product is CASSVIGQPPYEQYF.

This clone was counted between two and nine times. The chain recombines TRBV6-1 with TRBJ1-1; no definite D call. Germline lookup yields CDR1 MNHNS and CDR2 SASEGT. The CDR3 length is 14 residues. The V and J ends lost 6 bases and 4 bases respectively, with 15 bases between them. The CDR3: CASRQLTWRTEAFF. DNA for the CDR3: TGTGCCAGCAGACAGTTGACTTGGCGCACTGAAGCTTTCTTT.

This clone was detected many times. One end of the junction varies from germline; a read error may be responsible. The chain uses TRBV12-3 or TRBV12-4 and TRBJ2-7; no reliable D call. CDR3 length: 8 residues. The CDR3 is CLIYEQYF. The CDR3 DNA sequence: TGCTTGATCTACGAGCAGTACTTC.

This clone has ten or more counts. The sample contains more than one DNA sequence encoding this CDR3. This sequence joins TRBV7-8 and TRBJ1-6; 7 bases match TRBD1. In germline, CDR1 is SGHVS, CDR2 FQNEAQ. This CDR3 spans 16 amino acids. V shed 5 bases and J 1 base; nucleotides not matched to a gene: 5. In DNA, the CDR3 is TGTGCCAGCAGCGAGAACAGGGGATCCTATAATTCACCCCTCCACTTT. This translates into CASSENRGSYNSPLHF.

This sequence joins TRBV11-3 and TRBJ2-7; D perhaps matches TRBD2 (6 bases). The CDR3 sequence is 13 residues long. Trimming took 7 bases from V and 7 from J, leaving 17 bases between them. Looked up from germline, CDR1 is SGHNT and CDR2 is YENEEA. The CDR3 region is CASIAGLLLEQYF. CDR3 nucleotides: TGTGCCAGCATCGCGGGACTTCTATTGGAGCAGTACTTC.

This clone was seen repeatedly, ten times or more. The rearrangement joins TRBV28 to TRBJ1-2, with a weak D call TRBD1 (6 bases). The CDR3 totals 13 residues. V lost 4 bases and J 4 bases, leaving 10 bases between the germline ends. The germline CDR1 and CDR2 sequences are MDHEN and SYDVKM. The CDR3 sequence: CASSSGQTYGYTF. CDR3 nucleotide sequence: TGTGCCAGCAGTTCTGGACAGACCTATGGCTACACCTTC.

This clone was seen many times. The CDR3, as DNA: TGTGCCAGCAGATCCGGGACAGGGGGGTATAATGAAAAACTGTTTTTT. Protein sequence: CASRSGTGGYNEKLFF. The rearrangement links TRBV28 to TRBJ1-4, with TRBD1 matching over 11 bases. The CDR3 runs to 16 residues. The V gene end was trimmed by 6 bases and the J gene end by 4 bases; junction bases not matched to a gene: 7. The germline V gene encodes CDR1 MDHEN and CDR2 SYDVKM.

Concerning this clone: A junction boundary mismatches the germline segment, possibly from a read error. The CDR3 nucleotides are TGTGCCATCAGTGAAGAACGAGCCCCTAACACTGAAGCTTTCTTT. Protein: CAISEERAPNTEAFF. The J gene is TRBJ1-1, the V gene TRBV6-1, with no clear D. This CDR3 has 15 amino acids. Germline V gene lookup returns CDR1 MNHNS and CDR2 SASEGT.

This clone came up a few times. V usage is TRBV7-2 and J usage is TRBJ2-1, with D tentatively TRBD1 (6 bases). Germline V gene lookup returns CDR1 SGHTA and CDR2 FQGNSA. This CDR3 contains 15 residues. V gave up 1 base and J gave up 7 bases, with 14 bases separating them. The CDR3 nucleotides are TGTGCCAGCAGCTTAGTGGGACACCTCTCAAATGAGCAGTTCTTC. It yields the protein CASSLVGHLSNEQFF.

This clone was found many times. This sequence joins TRBV6-1 and TRBJ2-2; TRBD1 matches at 9 bases. The trim removed 8 bases at V and 4 bases at J, leaving 5 bases unmatched. CDR1 and CDR2 (germline): MNHNS, SASEGT. This CDR3 is built from 14 residues. In nucleotides, the CDR3 is TGTGCCAGCCTCCGACAGGGGGTCACCGGGGAGCTGTTTTTT. This gives the protein CASLRQGVTGELFF.

This clone was seen more than once but under ten times. The chain couples TRBV27 to TRBJ1-5; D gene uncertain. This CDR3 contains 10 residues. The V gene's germline CDR1 is MNHEY and CDR2 SMNVEV (reference sequence). V was pared by 10 bases and J by 9 bases, with 10 bases between. The CDR3, as DNA: TGTGCCATTTCAACTGGGCCCCAGCATTTT. Protein sequence: CAISTGPQHF.

To note about this clone: The junction shows a germline mismatch at one end, possibly a read error. The chain combines TRBV3-1 with TRBJ1-2, with a weak D call TRBD1 (6 bases). CDR3 length: 14 residues. The germline V gene encodes CDR1 LGHDT and CDR2 YNNKEL (reference sequence). The CDR3 sequence: CASGQADSVSCYTF. CDR3 DNA sequence: TGTGCCAGCGGCCAAGCGGACAGTGTATCTTGCTACACCTTC. The full variable domain, completed using reference TRBV3-1 and TRBJ1-2, is DTAVSQTPKYLVTQMGNDKSIKCEQNLGHDTMYWYKQDSKKFLKIMFSYNNKELIINETVPNRFSPKSPDKAHLNLHINSLELGDSAVYFCASGQADSVSCYTFGSGTRLTVV.

The genes are TRBV5-1 and TRBJ1-1; no reliable D call. Trimming stripped 2 bases from V and 2 bases from J, with 7 bases between. The CDR3 extends over 13 amino acids. Germline loops: CDR1 SGHRS, CDR2 YFSETQ. CDR3 sequence: CASSFDNNTEAFF. CDR3 DNA: TGCGCCAGCAGCTTTGACAATAACACTGAAGCTTTCTTT.

The sample holds a few counts of this clone. This rearrangement joins TRBV10-3 to TRBJ2-7; no reliable D call. This CDR3 has 16 residues. V gave up 4 bases and J gave up 1 base, with 17 bases separating them. CDR1 is ENHRY, CDR2 SYGVKD, per germline. Here the CDR3 DNA reads TGTGCCATCAGTGCCCACGTTAGAGGTGATTCCTACGAGCAGTACTTC. This gives the protein CAISAHVRGDSYEQYF.

The table lists this clone with many counts. This chain connects TRBV29-1 to TRBJ1-1; 8 bases match TRBD1. Looked up from germline, CDR1 is SQVTM and CDR2 is ANQGSEA. V dropped 5 bases and J dropped 4; count of bases not matched to a gene: 3. This CDR3 comprises 12 residues. The CDR3 coding sequence is TGCAGCGTTTATGACAGGGGCACTGAAGCTTTCTTT. Translation: CSVYDRGTEAFF.

The table lists this clone with many counts. This chain joins TRBV5-6 and TRBJ2-7; no definite D call. Germline values: CDR1 SGHDT, CDR2 YYEEEE. This CDR3 has 15 residues. Trimming stripped 7 bases from V and 1 base from J, with 18 bases between. CDR3 region: CASGDRLQNSYEQYF. The CDR3 DNA reads as TGTGCCAGCGGAGACCGACTCCAAAATTCCTACGAGCAGTACTTC.

This clone has a count of ten or more. J is TRBJ2-5 and V is TRBV5-1, with D possibly being TRBD1 (5 bases). The CDR3 extends over 15 amino acids. CDR1 and CDR2 (germline): SGHRS, YFSETQ. Trimming shortened V by 2 bases and J by 4 bases, and 15 bases separated the two germline ends. CDR3 sequence reads: CASSFQGTGRETQYF. The CDR3 region has the DNA TGCGCCAGCAGCTTCCAGGGCACAGGTAGAGAGACCCAGTACTTC.

This clone was counted ten times or more. The V call is TRBV6-1, the J call TRBJ2-1; possible D gene TRBD1, 5 bases. CDR1 and CDR2 from the germline V gene are MNHNS and SASEGT. The CDR3 is made up of 15 amino acids. Trimming cost V 1 base and J 7 bases, with 14 bases left between them. CDR3 in DNA: TGTGCCAGCAGTGAAGGCGGTTTTAACAGGAATGAGCAGTTCTTC. Translating it yields CASSEGGFNRNEQFF.

This clone was found many times. V usage is TRBV19 and J usage is TRBJ2-3; TRBD2 aligns across 9 bases. The germline gives CDR1 LNHDA, CDR2 SQIVND (reference sequence). V shed 5 bases and J 1 base; nucleotides not matched to a gene: 7. CDR3 length: 16 residues. The CDR3 sequence: CASSSIAGAGTDTQYF. In DNA form, the CDR3 reads TGTGCCAGTAGTTCCATAGCGGGGGCCGGCACAGATACGCAGTATTTT.